The clone carrying this T cell receptor (beta chain) was observed once. This entry belongs to a study of memory CD4+ T cells and cytomegalovirus serostatus. Single viable CD3+CD4+CD8-CD45RO+ cells were sorted as the memory CD4+ T cells. TCRdb's table, derived via immunoSEQ multiplex PCR, lists solely in-frame clones and lacks some. The sample yields around 60,000 clones, more than 65% seen once. Trimming cost V 4 bases and J 0 bases; bases outside gene matches: 5. CDR1 and CDR2 from the germline V gene are SGHTA and FQGNSA. This CDR3 comprises 16 residues. This receptor was taken from an adult in good health and CMV-seronegative. Some clones in this sample may be carry-over from other donors' samples. This sequence joins TRBV7-2 and TRBJ2-1; TRBD2 agrees at 8 bases. The sequenced sample consisted of memory CD4+ T cells from blood. The CDR3 coding sequence is TGTGCCAGCAGCTCCAATAGCGGGGCCTCCTACAATGAGCAGTTCTTC. It yields the protein CASSSNSGASYNEQFF.